The 20 T cell receptor beta chains below come from one sample, sequenced in a study of T cells in Graves' hyperthyroidism and ophthalmopathy (dated by TCRdb to 2018 to 2020). The protocol used for the library was multiplex PCR. TCRdb lists the instrument as Illumina HiSeq 2000. TCR beta CDR3 regions were amplified from RNA transcripts. The TCR CDR3 was subjected to a first round of RT-PCR using the HTBI primer set and the Qiagen OneStep RT-PCR kit. Starting from the raw public reads, TCRdb applied fastp trimming at Q25, assembled clones with MiXCR and retained in-frame beta chains. Each entry merges the rows of one CDR3 protein and shows their most common DNA and genes. The sample contains about 180,000 distinct CDR3 sequences, 8% to 9.5% of them found a single time. The top ten hold approximately 20% of the sample. The sample consisted of blood. Source of these receptors: a woman in her late teens or twenties with Graves' hyperthyroidism that later progressed to Graves' ophthalmopathy.

This clonotype was observed many times. The chain uses TRBV18 and TRBJ2-7; a weak D match, TRBD1 (6 bases). V gave up 0 bases and J gave up 2 bases, with 11 bases separating them. Germline assignment: CDR1 KGHSH and CDR2 LQKENI. The CDR3 extends over 15 amino acids. The CDR3 here is CASSPPGASTYEQYF. As DNA, the CDR3 is TGTGCCAGCTCACCACCGGGGGCCAGCACCTACGAGCAGTACTTC. Drawing the rest from reference TRBV18 and TRBJ2-7, the complete variable domain is NAGVMQNPRHLVRRRGQEARLRCSPMKGHSHVYWYRQLPEEGLKFMVYLQKENIIDESGMPKERFSAEFPKEGPSILRIQQVVRGDSAAYFCASSPPGASTYEQYFGPGTRLTVT.

The chain joins TRBV5-1 to TRBJ2-2; 9 bases line up with TRBD2. The V segment lost 5 bases and the J segment 6 bases; nucleotides outside the gene matches: 11. The CDR3 sequence is 16 residues long. Germline-derived CDR1 and CDR2 are SGHRS and YFSETQ. The CDR3 loop is CASRSVGTSRSGELFF. DNA of the CDR3: TGCGCCAGCAGGTCCGTCGGGACTAGCCGATCCGGGGAGCTGTTTTTT. The full variable domain, with the rest looked up from reference TRBV5-1 and TRBJ2-2, is KAGVTQTPRYLIKTRGQQVTLSCSPISGHRSVSWYQQTPGQGLQFLFEYFSETQRNKGNFPGRFSGRQFSNSRSEMNVSTLELGDSALYLCASRSVGTSRSGELFFGEGSRLTVL.

There are many counts of this clonotype. The chain joins TRBV2 to TRBJ1-5; D is uncertain. In germline, CDR1 is SNHLY, CDR2 FYNNEI. This CDR3 region has 17 residues. With 6 bases removed from V and 0 bases from J, the gap between germline ends came to 18 bases. CDR3 in amino acids: CASSGPQEEVSNQPQHF. The CDR3 region has the DNA TGTGCCAGCAGCGGGCCCCAGGAAGAGGTTAGCAATCAGCCCCAGCATTTT.

This clonotype was counted many times. Here the CDR3 reads CATRATSGGDTGELFF. As DNA, the CDR3 is TGTGCCACCAGGGCGACTAGCGGGGGGGACACCGGGGAGCTGTTTTTT. The chain has TRBV24-1 and TRBJ2-2, with 14 nucleotides matching TRBD2. The CDR3 has 16 residues. V lost 7 bases, J lost 3 bases, and 3 bases stayed unmatched. Germline V gene data show CDR1 as KGHDR and CDR2 as SFDVKD.

This clonotype turned up a few times. The chain carries TRBV28 and TRBJ2-1, with TRBD1 identical over 10 bases. Germline CDR1 reads MDHEN; CDR2 reads SYDVKM. J was trimmed by 9 bases and V by 4 bases; bases with no gene match: 3. The CDR3 is made up of 13 amino acids. The CDR3, as DNA: TGTGCCAGCAGTTCGACAGGGGGCGTTGAGCAGTTCTTC. Amino acid sequence: CASSSTGGVEQFF.

In its sample, this clonotype was seen a few times. In DNA, the CDR3 is TGCGCCAGCAGCCTCCAACAGGGAGCCTACGAGCAGTACTTC. Its protein product is CASSLQQGAYEQYF. This chain uses TRBV4-1 with TRBJ2-7; possibly TRBD1 for D (6 bases). The germline gives CDR1 MGHRA, CDR2 YSYEKL. Trimming left V 4 bases short and J 2 bases short, with 12 bases between. The CDR3 spans 14 residues.

This clonotype was picked up many times. The chain carries TRBV19 and TRBJ2-3; D may match TRBD1 or TRBD2 (5 bases each). V was trimmed by 7 bases and J by 2 bases, leaving 19 bases between them. The CDR3 length is 16 residues. Per germline, CDR1 LNHDA and CDR2 SQIVND (reference sequence). CDR3 region: CASKRLGTVPTDTQYF. As DNA, the CDR3 is TGTGCCAGTAAAAGACTTGGGACCGTTCCCACAGATACGCAGTATTTT.

In its sample, this clonotype was seen many times. J is TRBJ1-5 and V is TRBV3-1, with D tentatively TRBD1 (6 bases). Trimming stripped 0 bases from V and 7 bases from J, with 16 bases between. Germline CDR1 reads LGHDT; CDR2 reads YNNKEL (reference sequence). CDR3 length: 16 residues. CDR3 residues: CASSQDHLGAGQPQHF. Here the CDR3 DNA reads TGTGCCAGCAGCCAAGATCATCTGGGGGCAGGACAGCCCCAGCATTTT.

The V gene is TRBV19, the J gene TRBJ2-1, with 9 bases aligning to TRBD2. Trimming cost V 1 base and J 6 bases; bases outside gene matches: 4. Germline-derived CDR1 and CDR2 are LNHDA and SQIVND (reference sequence). CDR3 length: 15 amino acids. The CDR3 DNA reads as TGTGCCAGTAGTATAGGGCTAGCGGGACTCAATGAGCAGTTCTTC. Encoded protein: CASSIGLAGLNEQFF. The full variable domain, its missing parts supplied by reference TRBV19 and TRBJ2-1, is DGGITQSPKYLFRKEGQNVTLSCEQNLNHDAMYWYRQDPGQGLRLIYYSQIVNDFQKGDIAEGYSVSREKKESFPLTVTSAQKNPTAFYLCASSIGLAGLNEQFFGPGTRLTVL.

The chain uses TRBV3-1 and TRBJ2-1; 8 bases align to TRBD2. Trimming removed 0 bases from V and 6 bases from J; junction bases left unmatched: 16. This CDR3 is built from 19 residues. Germline V gives CDR1 LGHDT, CDR2 YNNKEL (reference sequence). CDR3: CASSQDGSGSWGCGNEQFF. The CDR3 DNA reads TGTGCCAGCAGCCAAGATGGGAGCGGGAGTTGGGGTTGTGGCAATGAGCAGTTCTTC.

This clonotype was detected many times. V and J are TRBV10-3 and TRBJ1-1; a possible D gene is TRBD1 (5 bases). Germline CDR1 reads ENHRY; CDR2 reads SYGVKD. V was pared by 8 bases and J by 0 bases, with 7 bases between. The CDR3 runs 12 residues. CDR3 amino acids: CAIEGLNTEAFF. CDR3 coding DNA: TGTGCCATCGAGGGACTGAACACTGAAGCTTTCTTT.

This clonotype was counted many times. Written as DNA, the CDR3 is TGCAGTGCTAGAGCAAGCGGGAATCAGCCCCAGCATTTT. Its protein product is CSARASGNQPQHF. The chain links TRBV20-1 to TRBJ1-5; D call uncertain. CDR3 length equals 13 residues. Trimming shortened V by 1 base and J by 4 bases, and 8 bases separated the two germline ends. Per the germline V gene, CDR1 is DFQATT and CDR2 is SNEGSKA (reference sequence).

V usage is TRBV7-6 and J usage is TRBJ2-1; D possibly corresponds to TRBD1 (5 bases). The germline V and J ends were trimmed by 2 bases and 4 bases, with 15 bases remaining between them. The CDR3 totals 16 residues. Germline values: CDR1 SGHVS, CDR2 FNYEAQ. The CDR3 DNA reads as TGTGCCAGCAGCTTAAAATGGGGCGGAGAGTACAATGAGCAGTTCTTC. As protein: CASSLKWGGEYNEQFF.

The chain recombines TRBV4-1 with TRBJ1-4, with a tentative D call TRBD1 (6 bases). The V end lost 2 bases, the J end lost 5 bases, and 15 bases lay between the germline ends. This CDR3 has 16 amino acids. The V gene's germline CDR1 is MGHRA and CDR2 YSYEKL. CDR3: CASSQLPGHGNEKLFF. CDR3 DNA: TGCGCCAGCAGCCAACTCCCGGGACACGGCAATGAAAAACTGTTTTTT.

This chain links TRBV4-2 with TRBJ2-3; no reliable D call. This CDR3 region has 16 residues. The germline V gene encodes CDR1 LGHNA and CDR2 YNFKEQ. V lost 1 base and J lost 0, with 11 bases in between. The chain's CDR3 is CASSQATTTSTDTQYF. The CDR3 bases are TGTGCCAGCAGCCAAGCTACAACTACTAGCACAGATACGCAGTATTTT.

This clonotype was detected many times. The chain recombines TRBV19 with TRBJ1-5, with TRBD1 as a possible D gene (6 bases). This CDR3 has 15 amino acids. Trimming took 6 bases from V and 0 from J, leaving 12 bases between them. CDR1 LNHDA and CDR2 SQIVND come from the germline V gene (reference sequence). The CDR3 bases are TGTGCCAGTAGGGAGACAGGAAATAGCAATCAGCCCCAGCATTTT. Translating it yields CASRETGNSNQPQHF.

This clonotype was detected many times. The V and J genes are TRBV20-1 and TRBJ2-1, with 7 nucleotides matching TRBD2. CDR1 and CDR2 (germline): DFQATT, SNEGSKA (reference sequence). Germline trimming cut 4 bases from V and 4 bases from J; bases unmatched to any gene: 13. The CDR3 extends over 16 amino acids. The chain's CDR3 is CSAIPGGPRRYNEQFF. The CDR3 DNA follows: TGCAGTGCTATTCCGGGAGGCCCCAGAAGATACAATGAGCAGTTCTTC.

On this clonotype itself: A read error is possible here, since a much larger clone lies one base away. This CDR3 reads CAGSLHSRQETQYF. CDR3 nucleotides: TGTGCCGGCAGTTTGCACAGCCGTCAAGAGACCCAGTACTTC. The rearrangement joins TRBV12-3 or TRBV12-4 to TRBJ2-5; D gene uncertain. CDR3 size: 14 residues.

This clonotype was seen repeatedly, ten times or more. The V gene is TRBV2, the J gene TRBJ1-4; D is perhaps TRBD1 (5 bases). CDR1 SNHLY and CDR2 FYNNEI come from the germline V gene. The CDR3 totals 13 residues. The germline V and J ends were trimmed by 6 bases and 3 bases, with 8 bases remaining between them. CDR3 sequence (DNA): TGTGCCAGCAGGGGGGGACCTAATGAAAAACTGTTTTTT. Translation: CASRGGPNEKLFF.

There are many counts of this clonotype. The chain combines TRBV20-1 with TRBJ1-5; no firm D call. V shed 0 bases and J shed 3 bases, with 12 bases lying between them. CDR3 length equals 15 residues. The V gene's germline CDR1 is DFQATT and CDR2 SNEGSKA (reference sequence). Written as DNA, the CDR3 is TGCAGTGCTAGAGATTCACAAAGACCCAATCAGCCCCAGCATTTT. Translating gives CSARDSQRPNQPQHF.